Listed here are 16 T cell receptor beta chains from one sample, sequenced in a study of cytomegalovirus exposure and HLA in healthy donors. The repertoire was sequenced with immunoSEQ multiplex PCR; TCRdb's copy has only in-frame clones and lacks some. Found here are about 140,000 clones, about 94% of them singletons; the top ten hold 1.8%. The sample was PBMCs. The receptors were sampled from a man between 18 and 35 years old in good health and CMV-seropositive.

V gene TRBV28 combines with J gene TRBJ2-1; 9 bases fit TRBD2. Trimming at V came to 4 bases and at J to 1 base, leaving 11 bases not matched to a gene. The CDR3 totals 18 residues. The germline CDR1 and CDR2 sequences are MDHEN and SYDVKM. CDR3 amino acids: CASSSLNLTSGSYNEQFF. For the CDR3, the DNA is TGTGCCAGCAGTTCCCTCAACTTGACTAGCGGATCCTACAATGAGCAGTTCTTC.

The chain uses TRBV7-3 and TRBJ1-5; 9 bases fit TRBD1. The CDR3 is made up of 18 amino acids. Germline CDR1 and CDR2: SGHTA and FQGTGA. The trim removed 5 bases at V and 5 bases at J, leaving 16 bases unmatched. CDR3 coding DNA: TGTGCCAGCAGCCTCAAAAGTTGGGGACAGGGAAAGTATCAGCCCCAGCATTTT. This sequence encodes CASSLKSWGQGKYQPQHF.

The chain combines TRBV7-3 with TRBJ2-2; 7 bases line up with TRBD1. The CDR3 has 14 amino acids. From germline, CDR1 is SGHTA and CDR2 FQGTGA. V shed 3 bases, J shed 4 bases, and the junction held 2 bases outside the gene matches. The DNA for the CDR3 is TGTGCCAGCAGCTTTACAGGGGCCACCGGGGAGCTGTTTTTT. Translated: CASSFTGATGELFF.

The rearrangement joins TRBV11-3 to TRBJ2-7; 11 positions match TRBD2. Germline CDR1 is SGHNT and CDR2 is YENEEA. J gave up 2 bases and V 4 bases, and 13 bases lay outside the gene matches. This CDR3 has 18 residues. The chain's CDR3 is CASSSGGLAVRGAYEQYF. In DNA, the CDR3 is TGTGCCAGCAGCTCCGGGGGACTAGCGGTCCGGGGGGCCTACGAGCAGTACTTC.

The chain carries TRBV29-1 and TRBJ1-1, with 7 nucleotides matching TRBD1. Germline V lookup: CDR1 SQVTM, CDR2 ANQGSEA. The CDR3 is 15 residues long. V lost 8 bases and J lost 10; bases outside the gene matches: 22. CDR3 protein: CSTNRGVGDRDGAFF. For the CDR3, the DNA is TGCAGCACGAACAGGGGTGTAGGGGATAGGGACGGAGCTTTCTTT.

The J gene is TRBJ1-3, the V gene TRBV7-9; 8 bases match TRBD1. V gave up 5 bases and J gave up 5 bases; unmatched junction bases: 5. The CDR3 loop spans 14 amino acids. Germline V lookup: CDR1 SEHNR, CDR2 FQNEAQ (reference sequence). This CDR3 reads CASSTDRARNTIYF. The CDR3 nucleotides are TGTGCCAGCAGCACGGACAGGGCAAGAAACACCATATATTTT.

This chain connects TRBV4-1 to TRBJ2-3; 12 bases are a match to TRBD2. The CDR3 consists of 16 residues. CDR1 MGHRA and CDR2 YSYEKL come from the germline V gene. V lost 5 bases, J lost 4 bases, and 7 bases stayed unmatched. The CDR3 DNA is TGCGCCAGCAGCAATCGACTAGCGGGAGCCTCAGATACGCAGTATTTT. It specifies CASSNRLAGASDTQYF.

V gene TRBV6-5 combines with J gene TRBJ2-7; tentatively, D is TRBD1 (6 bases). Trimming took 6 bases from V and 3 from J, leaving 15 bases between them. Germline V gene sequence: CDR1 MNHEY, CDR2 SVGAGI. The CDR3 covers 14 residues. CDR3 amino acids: CASSQSGHLYEQYF. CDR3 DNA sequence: TGTGCCAGCAGCCAATCGGGACACCTCTACGAGCAGTACTTC.

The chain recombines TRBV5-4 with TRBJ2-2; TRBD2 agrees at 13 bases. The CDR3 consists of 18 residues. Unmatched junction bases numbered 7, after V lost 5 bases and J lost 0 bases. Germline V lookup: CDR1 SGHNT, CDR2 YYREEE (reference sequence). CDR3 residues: CASRSGTSGTTNTGELFF. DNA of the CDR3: TGTGCCAGCAGATCCGGGACTAGCGGGACTACGAACACCGGGGAGCTGTTTTTT.

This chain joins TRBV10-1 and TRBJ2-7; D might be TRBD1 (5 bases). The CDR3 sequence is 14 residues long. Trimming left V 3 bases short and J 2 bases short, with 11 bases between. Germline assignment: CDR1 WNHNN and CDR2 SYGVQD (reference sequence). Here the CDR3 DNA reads TGCGCCAGCAGTGACAGGGCCTTCCCCTACGAGCAGTACTTC. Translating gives CASSDRAFPYEQYF.

CDR3 nucleotides: TGTGCCAGCAGTTGGACTAGCGGGAGTTTTAATGAGCAGTTCTTC. Amino acid sequence: CASSWTSGSFNEQFF. The chain recombines TRBV6-5 with TRBJ2-1; 13 positions agree with TRBD2. V trimming: 4 bases; J trimming: 7 bases; junction bases outside the gene matches: 4. The CDR3 spans 15 residues. The germline V gene encodes CDR1 MNHEY and CDR2 SVGAGI.

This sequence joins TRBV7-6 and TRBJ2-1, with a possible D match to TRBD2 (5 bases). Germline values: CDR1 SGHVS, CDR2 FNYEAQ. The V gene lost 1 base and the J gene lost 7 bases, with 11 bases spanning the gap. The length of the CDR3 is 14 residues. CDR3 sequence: CASSLGGSGNEQFF. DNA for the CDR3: TGTGCCAGCAGCTTAGGAGGGAGTGGTAATGAGCAGTTCTTC.

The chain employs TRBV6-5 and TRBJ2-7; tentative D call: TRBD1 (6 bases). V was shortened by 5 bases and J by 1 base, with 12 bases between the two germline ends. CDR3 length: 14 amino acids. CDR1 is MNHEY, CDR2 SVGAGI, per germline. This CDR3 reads CASSEGQGSYEQYF. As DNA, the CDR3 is TGTGCCAGCAGTGAAGGTCAGGGGTCCTACGAGCAGTACTTC.

The CDR3 DNA sequence: TGTGCCAGCAGCTTAAACCCGGGACAGGGGCTCCTCTCTGGAAACACCATATATTTT. Protein product: CASSLNPGQGLLSGNTIYF. The chain links TRBV11-2 to TRBJ1-3; 10 bases match TRBD1. The ends lost 2 bases at V and 0 bases at J; junction bases unmatched: 10. The CDR3 covers 19 residues. Looked up from germline, CDR1 is SGHAT and CDR2 is FQNNGV.

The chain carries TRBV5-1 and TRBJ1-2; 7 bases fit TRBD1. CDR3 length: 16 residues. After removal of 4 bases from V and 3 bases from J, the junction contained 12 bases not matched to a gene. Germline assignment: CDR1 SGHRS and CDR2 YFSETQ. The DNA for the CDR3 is TGCGCCAGCAGCCCGGAACCGGCAGGGACAGACTATGGCTACACCTTC. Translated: CASSPEPAGTDYGYTF. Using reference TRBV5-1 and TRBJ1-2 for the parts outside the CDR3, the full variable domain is KAGVTQTPRYLIKTRGQQVTLSCSPISGHRSVSWYQQTPGQGLQFLFEYFSETQRNKGNFPGRFSGRQFSNSRSEMNVSTLELGDSALYLCASSPEPAGTDYGYTFGSGTRLTVV.

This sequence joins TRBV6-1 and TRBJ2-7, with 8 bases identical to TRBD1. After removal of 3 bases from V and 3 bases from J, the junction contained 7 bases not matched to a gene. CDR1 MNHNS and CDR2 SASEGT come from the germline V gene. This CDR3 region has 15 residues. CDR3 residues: CASSEGTGGFYEQYF. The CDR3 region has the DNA TGTGCCAGCAGTGAGGGTACAGGGGGGTTCTACGAGCAGTACTTC.